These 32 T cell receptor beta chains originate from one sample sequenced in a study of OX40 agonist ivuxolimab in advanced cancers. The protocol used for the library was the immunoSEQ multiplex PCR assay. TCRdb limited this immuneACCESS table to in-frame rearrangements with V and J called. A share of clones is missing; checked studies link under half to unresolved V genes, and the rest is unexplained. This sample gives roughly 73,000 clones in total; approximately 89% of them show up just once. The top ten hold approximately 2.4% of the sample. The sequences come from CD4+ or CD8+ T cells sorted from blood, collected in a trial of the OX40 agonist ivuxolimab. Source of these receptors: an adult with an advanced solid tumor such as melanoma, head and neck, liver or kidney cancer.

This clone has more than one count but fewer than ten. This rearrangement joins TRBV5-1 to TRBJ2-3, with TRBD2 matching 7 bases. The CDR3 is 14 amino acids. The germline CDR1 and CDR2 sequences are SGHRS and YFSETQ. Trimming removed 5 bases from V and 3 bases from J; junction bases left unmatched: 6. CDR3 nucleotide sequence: TGCGCCAGCAGGACAACACTAGCGACAGATACGCAGTATTTT. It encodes CASRTTLATDTQYF.

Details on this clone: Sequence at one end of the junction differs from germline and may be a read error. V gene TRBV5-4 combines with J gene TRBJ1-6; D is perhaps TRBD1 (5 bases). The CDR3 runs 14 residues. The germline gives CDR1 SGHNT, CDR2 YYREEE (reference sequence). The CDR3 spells CAISRDGDNSPLHF. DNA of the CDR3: TGTGCCATCAGCCGGGACGGAGATAATTCACCCCTCCACTTT.

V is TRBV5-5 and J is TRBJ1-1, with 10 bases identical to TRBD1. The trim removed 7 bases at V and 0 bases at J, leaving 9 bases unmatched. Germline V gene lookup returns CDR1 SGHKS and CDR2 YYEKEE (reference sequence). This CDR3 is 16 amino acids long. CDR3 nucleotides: TGTGCCAGCGCTTCGGACAGGGGGTTTATGAACACTGAAGCTTTCTTT. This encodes CASASDRGFMNTEAFF.

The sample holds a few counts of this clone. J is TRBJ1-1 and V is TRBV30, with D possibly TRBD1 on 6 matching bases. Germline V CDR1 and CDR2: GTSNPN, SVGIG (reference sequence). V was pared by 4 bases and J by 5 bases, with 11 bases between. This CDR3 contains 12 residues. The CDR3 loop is CAWTLGGTEAFF. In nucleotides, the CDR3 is TGTGCCTGGACCTTAGGGGGAACTGAAGCTTTCTTT.

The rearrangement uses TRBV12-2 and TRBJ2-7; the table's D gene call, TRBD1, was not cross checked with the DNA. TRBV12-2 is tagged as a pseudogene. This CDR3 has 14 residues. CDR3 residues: CANYSGQITYEQYF. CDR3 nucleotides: TGTGCAAACTACTCGGGACAGATAACCTACGAGCAGTACTTC.

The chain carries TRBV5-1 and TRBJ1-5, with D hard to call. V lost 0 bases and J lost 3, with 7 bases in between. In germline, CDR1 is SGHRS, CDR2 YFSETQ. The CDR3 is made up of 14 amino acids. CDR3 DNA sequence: TGCGCCAGCAGCTTGGGCGATTTCAATCAGCCCCAGCATTTT. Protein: CASSLGDFNQPQHF.

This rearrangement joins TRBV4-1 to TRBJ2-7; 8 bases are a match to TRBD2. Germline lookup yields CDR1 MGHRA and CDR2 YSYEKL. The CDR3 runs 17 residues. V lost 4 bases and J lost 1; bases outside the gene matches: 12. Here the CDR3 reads CASSPILRLAPSYEQYF. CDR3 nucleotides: TGCGCCAGCAGCCCCATCCTAAGACTAGCGCCTTCCTACGAGCAGTACTTC.

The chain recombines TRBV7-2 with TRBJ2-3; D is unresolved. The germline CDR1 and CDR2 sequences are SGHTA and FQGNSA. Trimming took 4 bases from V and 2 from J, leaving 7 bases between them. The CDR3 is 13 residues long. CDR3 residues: CASSSDFTDTQYF. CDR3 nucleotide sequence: TGTGCCAGCAGCTCGGATTTCACAGATACGCAGTATTTT.

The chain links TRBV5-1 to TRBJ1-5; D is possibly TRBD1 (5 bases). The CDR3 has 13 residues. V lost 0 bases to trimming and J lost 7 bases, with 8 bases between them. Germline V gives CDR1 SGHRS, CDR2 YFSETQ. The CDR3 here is CASSLEWGQPQHF. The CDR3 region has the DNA TGCGCCAGCAGCTTGGAGTGGGGGCAGCCCCAGCATTTT.

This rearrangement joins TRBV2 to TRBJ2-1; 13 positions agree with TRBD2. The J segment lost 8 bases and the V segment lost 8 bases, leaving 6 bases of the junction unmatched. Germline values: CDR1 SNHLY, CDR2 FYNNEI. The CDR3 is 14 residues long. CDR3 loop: CASRTSGRGDEQFF. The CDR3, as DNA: TGTGCCAGCCGTACTAGCGGGAGGGGGGATGAGCAGTTCTTC.

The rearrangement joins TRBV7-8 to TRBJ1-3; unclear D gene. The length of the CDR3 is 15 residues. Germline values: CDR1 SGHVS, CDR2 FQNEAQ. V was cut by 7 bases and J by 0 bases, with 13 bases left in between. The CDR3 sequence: CASTKSRVSGNTIYF. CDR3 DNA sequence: TGTGCCAGCACCAAGAGCCGGGTCTCTGGAAACACCATATATTTT.

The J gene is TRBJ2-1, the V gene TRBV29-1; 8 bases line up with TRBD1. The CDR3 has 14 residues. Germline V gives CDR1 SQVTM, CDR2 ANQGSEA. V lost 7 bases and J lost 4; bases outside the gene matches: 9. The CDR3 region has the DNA TGCAGCGCCTCCGGACAGGGTATTTACAATGAGCAGTTCTTC. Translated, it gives CSASGQGIYNEQFF.

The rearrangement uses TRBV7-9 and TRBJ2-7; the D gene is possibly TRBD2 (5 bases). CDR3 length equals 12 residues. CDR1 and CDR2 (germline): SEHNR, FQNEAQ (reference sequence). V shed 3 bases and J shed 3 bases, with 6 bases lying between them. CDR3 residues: CASSLGDYEQYF. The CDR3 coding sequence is TGTGCCAGCAGCTTGGGAGACTACGAGCAGTACTTC.

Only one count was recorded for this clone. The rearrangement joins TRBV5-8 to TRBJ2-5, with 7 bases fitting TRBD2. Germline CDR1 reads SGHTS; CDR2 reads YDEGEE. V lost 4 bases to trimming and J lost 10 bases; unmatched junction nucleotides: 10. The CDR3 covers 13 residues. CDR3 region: CASSPFLGGIQYF. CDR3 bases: TGTGCCAGCAGCCCCTTCTTGGGGGGGATCCAGTACTTC.

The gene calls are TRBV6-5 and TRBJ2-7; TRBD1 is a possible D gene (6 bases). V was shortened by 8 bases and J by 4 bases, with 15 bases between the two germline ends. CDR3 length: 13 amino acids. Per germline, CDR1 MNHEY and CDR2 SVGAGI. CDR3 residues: CASRTEGFYEQYF. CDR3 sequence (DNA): TGTGCCAGCCGGACAGAGGGGTTTTACGAGCAGTACTTC.

DNA of the CDR3: TGCAGCGTTGAAGATCGGGACGGCGATCAGCCCCAGCATTTT. It encodes CSVEDRDGDQPQHF. The chain has TRBV29-1 and TRBJ1-5; TRBD1 might be the D (5 bases). V lost 0 bases, J lost 5 bases, and 11 bases lay in between. CDR3 length equals 14 residues. Germline V gene lookup returns CDR1 SQVTM and CDR2 ANQGSEA.

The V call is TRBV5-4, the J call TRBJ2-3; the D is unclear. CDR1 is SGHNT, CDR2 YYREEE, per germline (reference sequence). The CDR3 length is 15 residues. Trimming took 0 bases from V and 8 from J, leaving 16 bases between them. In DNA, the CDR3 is TGTGCCAGCAGCTTGGAGGGCGCGCTGCCAGGTACGCAGTATTTT. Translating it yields CASSLEGALPGTQYF. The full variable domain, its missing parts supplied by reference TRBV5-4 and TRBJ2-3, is ETGVTQSPTHLIKTRGQQVTLRCSSQSGHNTVSWYQQALGQGPQFIFQYYREEENGRGNFPPRFSGLQFPNYSSELNVNALELDDSALYLCASSLEGALPGTQYFGPGTRLTVL.

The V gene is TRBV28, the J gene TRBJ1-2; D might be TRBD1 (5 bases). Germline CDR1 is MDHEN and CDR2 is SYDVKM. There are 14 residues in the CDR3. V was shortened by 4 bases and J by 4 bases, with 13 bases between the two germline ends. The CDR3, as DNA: TGTGCCAGCAGTTACGGGGCCGAGACCTATGGCTACACCTTC. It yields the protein CASSYGAETYGYTF.

CDR3 in DNA: TGTGCCACCAGCCCCCGGTGGCAGCCCCAGCATTTT. Its translation is CATSPRWQPQHF. This chain joins TRBV15 and TRBJ1-5, with D hard to call. The CDR3 spans 12 residues. Germline V lookup: CDR1 LNHNV, CDR2 YYDKDF (reference sequence). V lost 5 bases and J 7 bases, leaving 9 bases between the germline ends.

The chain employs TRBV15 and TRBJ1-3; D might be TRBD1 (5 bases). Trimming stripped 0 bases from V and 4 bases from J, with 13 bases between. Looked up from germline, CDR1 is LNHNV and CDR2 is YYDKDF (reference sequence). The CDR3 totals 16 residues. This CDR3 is CATSRDRQGTGNTIYF. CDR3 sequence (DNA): TGTGCCACCAGCAGAGATCGCCAGGGCACCGGAAACACCATATATTTT.

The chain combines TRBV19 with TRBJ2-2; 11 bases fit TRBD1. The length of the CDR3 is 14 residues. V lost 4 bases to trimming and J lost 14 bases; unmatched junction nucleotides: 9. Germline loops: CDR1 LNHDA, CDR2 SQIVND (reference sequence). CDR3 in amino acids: CASSTTSGTGGLFF. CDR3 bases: TGTGCCAGTAGTACGACCTCCGGGACAGGGGGTCTGTTTTTT.

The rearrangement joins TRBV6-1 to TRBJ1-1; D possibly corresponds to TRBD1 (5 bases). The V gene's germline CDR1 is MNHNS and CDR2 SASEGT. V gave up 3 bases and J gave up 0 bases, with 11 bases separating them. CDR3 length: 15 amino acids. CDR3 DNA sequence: TGTGCCAGCAGTGATCCGGGAGGGGTGAACACTGAAGCTTTCTTT. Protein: CASSDPGGVNTEAFF.

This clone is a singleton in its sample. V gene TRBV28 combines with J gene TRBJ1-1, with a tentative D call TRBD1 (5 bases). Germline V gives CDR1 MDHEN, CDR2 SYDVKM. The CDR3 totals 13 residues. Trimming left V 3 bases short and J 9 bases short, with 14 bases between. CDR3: CASSLNRFIKAFF. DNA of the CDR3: TGTGCCAGCAGTTTGAACAGGTTCATAAAAGCTTTCTTT.

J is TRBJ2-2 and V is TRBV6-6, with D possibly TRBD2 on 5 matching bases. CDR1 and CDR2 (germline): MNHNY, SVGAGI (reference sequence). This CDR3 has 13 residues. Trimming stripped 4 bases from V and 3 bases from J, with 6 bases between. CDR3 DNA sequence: TGTGCCAGCAGTTCCGGGGACACCGGGGAGCTGTTTTTT. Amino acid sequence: CASSSGDTGELFF.

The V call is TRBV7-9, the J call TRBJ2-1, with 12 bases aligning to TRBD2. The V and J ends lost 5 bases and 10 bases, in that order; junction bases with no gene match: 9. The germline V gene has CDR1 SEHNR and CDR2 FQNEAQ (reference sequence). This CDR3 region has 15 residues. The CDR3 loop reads CASSQSGLAGGEQFF. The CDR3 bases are TGTGCCAGCAGCCAATCGGGACTAGCGGGCGGCGAGCAGTTCTTC.

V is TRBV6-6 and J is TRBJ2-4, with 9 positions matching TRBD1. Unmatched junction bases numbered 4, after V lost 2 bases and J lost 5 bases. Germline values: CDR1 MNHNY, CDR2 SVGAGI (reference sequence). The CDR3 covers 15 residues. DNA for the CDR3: TGTGCCAGCAGTTACGCGGGACAGGGCGAAAACATTCAGTACTTC. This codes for CASSYAGQGENIQYF.

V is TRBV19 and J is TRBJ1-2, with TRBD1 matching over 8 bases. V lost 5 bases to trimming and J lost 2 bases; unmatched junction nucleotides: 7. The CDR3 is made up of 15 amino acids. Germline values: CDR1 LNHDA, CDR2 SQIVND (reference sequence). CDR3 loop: CASSSPGTGNYGYTF. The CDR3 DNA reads TGTGCCAGTAGTTCACCCGGGACAGGCAACTATGGCTACACCTTC.

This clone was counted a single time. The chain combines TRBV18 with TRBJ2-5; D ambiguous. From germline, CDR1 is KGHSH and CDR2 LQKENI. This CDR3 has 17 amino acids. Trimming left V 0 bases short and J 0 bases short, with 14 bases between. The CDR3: CASSPPINQPYQETQYF. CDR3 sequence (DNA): TGTGCCAGCTCACCACCGATAAACCAACCGTACCAAGAGACCCAGTACTTC.

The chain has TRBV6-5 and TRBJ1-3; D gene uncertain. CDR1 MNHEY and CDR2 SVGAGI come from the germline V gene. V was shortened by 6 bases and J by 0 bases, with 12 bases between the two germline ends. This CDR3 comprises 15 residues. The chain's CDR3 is CASSRGRSSGNTIYF. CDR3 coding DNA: TGTGCCAGCAGCCGCGGACGGTCCTCTGGAAACACCATATATTTT.

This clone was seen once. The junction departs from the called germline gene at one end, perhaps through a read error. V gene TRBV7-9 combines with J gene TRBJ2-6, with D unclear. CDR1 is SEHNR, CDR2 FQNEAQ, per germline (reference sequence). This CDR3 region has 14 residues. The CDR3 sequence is CASSSISGTNVLTF. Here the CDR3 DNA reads TGTGCCAGCAGTTCTATCTCTGGGACCAACGTCCTGACTTTC.

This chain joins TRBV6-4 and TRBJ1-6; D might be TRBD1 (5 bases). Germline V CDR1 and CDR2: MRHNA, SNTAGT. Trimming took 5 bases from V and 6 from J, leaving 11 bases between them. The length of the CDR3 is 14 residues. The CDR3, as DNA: TGTGCCAGCAGTTTGGCCGGGACTAATTCACCCCTCCACTTT. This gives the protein CASSLAGTNSPLHF.

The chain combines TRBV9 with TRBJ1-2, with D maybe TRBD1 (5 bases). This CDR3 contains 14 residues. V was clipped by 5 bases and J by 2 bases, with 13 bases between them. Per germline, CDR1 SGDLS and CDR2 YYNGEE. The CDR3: CASSQGVINYGYTF. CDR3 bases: TGTGCCAGCAGTCAGGGCGTGATCAACTATGGCTACACCTTC. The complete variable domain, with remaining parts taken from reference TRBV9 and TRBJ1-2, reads DSGVTQTPKHLITATGQRVTLRCSPRSGDLSVYWYQQSLDQGLQFLIQYYNGEERAKGNILERFSAQQFPDLHSELNLSSLELGDSALYFCASSQGVINYGYTFGSGTRLTVV.